This T cell receptor (beta chain) is from a study of blood T cell repertoires in COVID-19. The wider study: Italy, Spain and the United States were the sources of the convalescent and acute COVID-19 samples. PBMCs, B-cell-depleted T cells, or T cells were the source of the cDNA or gDNA that made up the material.

A single count supports this clone. Authors' analysis steps: Reference gene primers were amplified, and this amplification served to estimate nucleated cell counts. This table comes from immunoSEQ multiplex PCR, and its TCRdb copy is limited to in-frame clones, with some not included. The V and J calls and the clone size are those of that table, but D and trimming were determined from the DNA. The sample holds around 130,000 clones, under 90% seen once. The V gene's germline CDR1 is SNHLY and CDR2 FYNNEI. Trimming took off 6 bases at V and 2 bases at J, with 14 bases between the two ends. The CDR3 contains 15 residues.

This chain uses TRBV2 with TRBJ1-3; the D gene is possibly TRBD1 (5 bases). The sequenced sample consisted of peripheral blood. The TCR originated in a man in his fifties or sixties with acute or convalescent COVID-19. The CDR3 DNA sequence: TGTGCCAGCAGCGCCACAGGCCCCCCTGGAAACACCATATATTTT. Amino acids: CASSATGPPGNTIYF. Using reference TRBV2 and TRBJ1-3 for the parts outside the CDR3, the full variable domain is EPEVTQTPSHQVTQMGQEVILRCVPISNHLYFYWYRQILGQKVEFLVSFYNNEISEKSEIFDDQFSVERPDGSNFTLKIRSTKLEDSAMYFCASSATGPPGNTIYFGEGSWLTVV.